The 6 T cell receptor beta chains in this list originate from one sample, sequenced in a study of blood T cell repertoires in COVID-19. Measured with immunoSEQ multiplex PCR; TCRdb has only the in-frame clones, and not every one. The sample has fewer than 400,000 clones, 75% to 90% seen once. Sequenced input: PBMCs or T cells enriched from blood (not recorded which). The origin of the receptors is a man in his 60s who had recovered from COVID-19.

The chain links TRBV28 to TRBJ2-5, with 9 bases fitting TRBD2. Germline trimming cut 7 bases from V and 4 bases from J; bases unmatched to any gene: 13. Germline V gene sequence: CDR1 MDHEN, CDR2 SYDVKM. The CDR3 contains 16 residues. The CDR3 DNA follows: TGTGCCAGCACTCCCTGGGCGGGAGGGGGTGGAGAGACCCAGTACTTC. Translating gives CASTPWAGGGGETQYF.

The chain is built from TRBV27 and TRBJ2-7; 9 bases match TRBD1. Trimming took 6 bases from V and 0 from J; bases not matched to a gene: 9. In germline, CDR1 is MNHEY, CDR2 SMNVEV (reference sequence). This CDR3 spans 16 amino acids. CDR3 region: CASRAPGTGNSYEQYF. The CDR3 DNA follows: TGTGCCAGCAGAGCCCCCGGGACAGGGAACTCCTACGAGCAGTACTTC.

CDR3 sequence reads: CATSDSGEEQPQHF. CDR3 nucleotide sequence: TGTGCCACCAGTGATTCGGGTGAGGAGCAGCCCCAGCATTTT. The genes are TRBV24-1 and TRBJ1-5; D ambiguous. From germline, CDR1 is KGHDR and CDR2 SFDVKD. This CDR3 contains 14 residues. Trimming cost V 2 bases and J 7 bases, with 11 bases left between them.

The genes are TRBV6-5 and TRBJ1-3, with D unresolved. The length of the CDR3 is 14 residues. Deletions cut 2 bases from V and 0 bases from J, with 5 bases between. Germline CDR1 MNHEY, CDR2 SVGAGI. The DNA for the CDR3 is TGTGCCAGCAGTTACAGGAGCTCTGGAAACACCATATATTTT. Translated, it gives CASSYRSSGNTIYF.

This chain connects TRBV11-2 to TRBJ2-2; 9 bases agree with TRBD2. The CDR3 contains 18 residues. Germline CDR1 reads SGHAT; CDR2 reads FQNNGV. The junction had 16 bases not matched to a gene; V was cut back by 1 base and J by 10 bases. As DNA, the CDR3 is TGTGCCAGCAGCTTAGGTCTCCTAGCGGGAAGAGGGCGGTTGGAGCTGTTTTTT. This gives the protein CASSLGLLAGRGRLELFF. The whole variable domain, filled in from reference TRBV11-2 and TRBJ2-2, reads EAGVAQSPRYKIIEKRQSVAFWCNPISGHATLYWYQQILGQGPKLLIQFQNNGVVDDSQLPKDRFSAERLKGVDSTLKIQPAKLEDSAVYLCASSLGLLAGRGRLELFFGEGSRLTVL.

The CDR3 here is CASSLYGTANNYGYTF. The CDR3 coding sequence is TGTGCCAGCAGCCTATATGGGACAGCTAATAACTATGGCTACACCTTC. This rearrangement joins TRBV14 to TRBJ1-2; 7 nucleotides agree with TRBD1. The junction had 9 bases not matched to a gene; V was cut back by 4 bases and J by 1 base. Germline V gene data show CDR1 as SGHDN and CDR2 as FVKESK. The CDR3 runs 16 residues.